The 22 T cell receptor beta chains presented below share a single source sample, sequenced in a study of regulatory T cells in long-lasting Graves disease. For TCR beta, libraries came from iRepertoire HTBI primers and Arm-PCR of CDR3 regions. One entry per CDR3 protein, called by TCRdb with MiXCR from the multiplex PCR reads. Of more than 300,000 distinct CDR3 sequences in the sample, roughly 21% are singletons; the top ten hold 25% to 35%. Time point here: persistent/refractory GD, antithyroid drugs over 5 years with positive TRAb. Following extraction of RNA from PBMCs, that RNA was used to make the TCR library. Source: peripheral blood mononuclear cells (PBMCs), taken when the disease was refractory, from a patient treated with antithyroid drugs. The receptors originated from a female donor with Graves disease.

The chain carries TRBV5-4 and TRBJ1-2, with D uncertain. V lost 0 bases, J lost 0 bases, and 15 bases lay in between. CDR3 length: 17 amino acids. Per germline, CDR1 SGHNT and CDR2 YYREEE (reference sequence). The CDR3 reads CASSLGAHHGANYGYTF. DNA of the CDR3: TGTGCCAGCAGCTTGGGAGCCCACCACGGGGCTAACTATGGCTACACCTTC.

In this sample, this clonotype turned up once. This chain uses TRBV5-8 with TRBJ2-5, with TRBD1 matching over 8 bases. V trimming: 3 bases; J trimming: 1 base; junction bases outside the gene matches: 8. CDR1 SGHTS and CDR2 YDEGEE come from the germline V gene. This CDR3 has 16 amino acids. DNA of the CDR3: TGTGCCAGCAGCTACGGACAGGGAGGAGTCCAAGAGACCCAGTACTTC. This sequence encodes CASSYGQGGVQETQYF. Full variable domain (rest looked up from reference TRBV5-8 and TRBJ2-5): EAGVTQSPTHLIKTRGQQATLRCSPISGHTSVYWYQQALGLGLQFLLWYDEGEERNRGNFPPRFSGRQFPNYSSELNVNALELEDSALYLCASSYGQGGVQETQYFGPGTRLLVL.

In its sample, this clonotype was seen many times. The chain carries TRBV6-2 or TRBV6-3 and TRBJ1-2, with 7 positions matching TRBD1. This CDR3 contains 15 residues. V shed 7 bases and J 0 bases; nucleotides not matched to a gene: 8. The germline V gene encodes CDR1 MNHEY and CDR2 SVGEGT. The CDR3 bases are TGTGCCAGCAACTTCCGACAGGGAGCTAACTATGGCTACACCTTC. This codes for CASNFRQGANYGYTF.

The sample holds many counts of this clonotype. The chain is built from TRBV28 and TRBJ2-7; D tentatively fits TRBD1 or TRBD2 (6 bases each). CDR1 is MDHEN, CDR2 SYDVKM, per germline. This CDR3 has 14 amino acids. V lost 6 bases to trimming and J lost 2 bases, with 14 bases between them. CDR3 residues: CASSPGGRTYEQYF. The CDR3, as DNA: TGTGCCAGCAGCCCCGGGGGCAGAACCTACGAGCAGTACTTC. The whole variable domain, remainder taken from reference TRBV28 and TRBJ2-7, is DVKVTQSSRYLVKRTGEKVFLECVQDMDHENMFWYRQDPGLGLRLIYFSYDVKMKEKGDIPEGYSVSREKKERFSLILESASTNQTSMYLCASSPGGRTYEQYFGPGTRLTVT.

The chain recombines TRBV27 with TRBJ1-6; D unresolved. The V end was cut by 0 bases, the J end by 10 bases, with 7 bases between. CDR1 and CDR2 (germline): MNHEY, SMNVEV (reference sequence). The CDR3 runs to 13 residues. Written as DNA, the CDR3 is TGTGCCAGCAGTTTATCCCCACCGTCACCCCTCCACTTT. Amino acid sequence: CASSLSPPSPLHF.

Many counts were recorded for this clonotype. The CDR3 nucleotides read TGTGCCAGCAGTTTATCGGGGGTCTACACTGAAGCTTTCTTT. Amino acid sequence: CASSLSGVYTEAFF. The rearrangement joins TRBV28 to TRBJ1-1; D is possibly TRBD1 (5 bases). V was trimmed by 1 base and J by 3 bases, leaving 9 bases between them. Germline CDR1 is MDHEN and CDR2 is SYDVKM. The CDR3 consists of 14 residues. The variable domain in full, completed from reference TRBV28 and TRBJ1-1, reads DVKVTQSSRYLVKRTGEKVFLECVQDMDHENMFWYRQDPGLGLRLIYFSYDVKMKEKGDIPEGYSVSREKKERFSLILESASTNQTSMYLCASSLSGVYTEAFFGQGTRLTVV.

The V and J genes are TRBV7-2 and TRBJ2-1, with 15 positions matching TRBD2. Germline trimming cut 3 bases from V and 9 bases from J; bases unmatched to any gene: 12. Looked up from germline, CDR1 is SGHTA and CDR2 is FQGNSA. This CDR3 contains 18 residues. DNA for the CDR3: TGTGCCAGCAGCTTCAATAGGGGCGGACTAGCGGGAGGGCGTGAGCAGTTCTTC. It specifies CASSFNRGGLAGGREQFF.

CDR3 protein: CASSSRTSGHQYYEQYF. The DNA of the CDR3 is TGTGCCAGCAGCTCACGGACTAGCGGCCACCAATATTACGAGCAGTACTTC. V is TRBV7-9 and J is TRBJ2-7; TRBD2 matches 10 bases. This CDR3 is built from 17 residues. V was pared by 4 bases and J by 4 bases, with 13 bases of the junction left unmatched. Germline CDR1 reads SEHNR; CDR2 reads FQNEAQ (reference sequence).

The chain carries TRBV18 and TRBJ2-1; 10 bases are shared with TRBD2. Unmatched junction bases numbered 4, after V lost 1 base and J lost 4 bases. The V gene's germline CDR1 is KGHSH and CDR2 LQKENI. This CDR3 has 16 amino acids. The CDR3 spells CASSPRSGGAYNEQFF. In nucleotides, the CDR3 is TGTGCCAGCTCACCACGAAGCGGGGGGGCGTACAATGAGCAGTTCTTC.

The sample holds many counts of this clonotype. The chain uses TRBV5-1 and TRBJ1-4; D might be TRBD1 (6 bases). V was pared by 0 bases and J by 2 bases, with 14 bases between. CDR3 length: 17 residues. Germline CDR1 SGHRS, CDR2 YFSETQ. For the CDR3, the DNA is TGCGCCAGCAGCTTGGGGCAGGGGATTGTCACTAATGAAAAACTGTTTTTT. Translated, it gives CASSLGQGIVTNEKLFF.

V usage is TRBV12-3 or TRBV12-4 and J usage is TRBJ1-3, with D possibly being TRBD1 (5 bases). Trimming shortened V by 1 base and J by 7 bases, and 8 bases separated the two germline ends. The CDR3 totals 13 residues. CDR3 DNA: TGTGCCAGCAGTTTAGGGGGGACGAACACCATATATTTT. It codes for CASSLGGTNTIYF.

This clonotype was counted at least ten times. This CDR3 is CASTPRATNTGELFF. DNA for the CDR3: TGTGCCAGCACCCCGAGAGCAACGAACACCGGGGAGCTGTTTTTT. V usage is TRBV27 and J usage is TRBJ2-2; D unresolved. Trimming removed 7 bases from V and 0 bases from J, with 12 bases in between. This CDR3 has 15 residues. CDR1 and CDR2 (germline): MNHEY, SMNVEV (reference sequence).

This clonotype was seen a handful of times. The chain recombines TRBV4-3 with TRBJ1-4, with a possible D match to TRBD1 (6 bases). Germline V lookup: CDR1 LGHNA, CDR2 YSLEER. V was clipped by 0 bases and J by 2 bases, with 16 bases between them. The CDR3 length is 18 residues. CDR3 region: CASSQDKRGGPTNEKLFF. The CDR3 DNA is TGCGCCAGCAGCCAAGACAAACGAGGGGGGCCGACTAATGAAAAACTGTTTTTT.

The gene calls are TRBV27 and TRBJ1-4; 7 positions match TRBD1. CDR3 length equals 16 residues. Germline assignment: CDR1 MNHEY and CDR2 SMNVEV (reference sequence). Losses at the gene ends were 5 bases for V and 4 bases for J; bases not matched to a gene: 10. The CDR3 coding sequence is TGTGCCAGCAGTCCGCTCGACAGGGTTGATAATGAAAAACTGTTTTTT. It yields the protein CASSPLDRVDNEKLFF.

The V gene is TRBV18, the J gene TRBJ2-2; no firm D call. There are 17 residues in the CDR3. Germline-derived CDR1 and CDR2 are KGHSH and LQKENI. Trimming shortened V by 3 bases and J by 5 bases, and 19 bases separated the two germline ends. The CDR3 DNA follows: TGTGCCAGCTCACCGCCGAATGGCAGAGACGGTACCGGGGAGCTGTTTTTT. It is translated as CASSPPNGRDGTGELFF.

This clonotype was counted at least ten times. This rearrangement joins TRBV5-4 to TRBJ2-5, with TRBD1 identical over 10 bases. V was clipped by 3 bases and J by 5 bases; unmatched bases: 7. Germline lookup yields CDR1 SGHNT and CDR2 YYREEE (reference sequence). This CDR3 has 15 residues. The chain's CDR3 is CASSYLGQGEETQYF. CDR3 bases: TGTGCCAGCAGCTACCTCGGACAGGGGGAGGAGACCCAGTACTTC.

This clonotype was recorded at least ten times. This chain links TRBV3-1 with TRBJ2-7, with a weak D call TRBD1 (5 bases). V was pared by 3 bases and J by 3 bases, with 18 bases between. Germline V gene lookup returns CDR1 LGHDT and CDR2 YNNKEL (reference sequence). This CDR3 region has 16 residues. Here the CDR3 DNA reads TGTGCCAGCAGCCACATCCCTCAGGGCCAGGACTACGAGCAGTACTTC. Protein product: CASSHIPQGQDYEQYF.

This clonotype was seen many times. The V call is TRBV7-2, the J call TRBJ1-5, with D possibly being TRBD1 (5 bases). Per germline, CDR1 SGHTA and CDR2 FQGNSA. The CDR3 consists of 16 residues. Trimming cost V 3 bases and J 5 bases, with 17 bases left between them. Here the CDR3 DNA reads TGTGCCAGCAGCTTCGGGGGAATACGACTGGATCAGCCCCAGCATTTT. It yields the protein CASSFGGIRLDQPQHF.

This clonotype was picked up one time. V usage is TRBV6-1 and J usage is TRBJ1-6, with D perhaps TRBD1 (5 bases). Germline lookup yields CDR1 MNHNS and CDR2 SASEGT. The CDR3 sequence is 16 residues long. Trimming shortened V by 7 bases and J by 3 bases, and 16 bases separated the two germline ends. Here the CDR3 reads CASTFLKGIYNSPLHF. The CDR3 DNA is TGTGCCAGCACCTTCCTTAAGGGGATCTATAATTCACCCCTCCACTTT.

The J gene is TRBJ2-5, the V gene TRBV10-3; unclear D gene. Trimming removed 4 bases from V and 1 base from J, with 4 bases in between. Germline assignment: CDR1 ENHRY and CDR2 SYGVKD. The CDR3 runs to 12 residues. CDR3 region: CAISATQETQYF. CDR3 in DNA: TGTGCCATCAGTGCAACCCAAGAGACCCAGTACTTC.

This clonotype has just a few counts. V and J are TRBV20-1 and TRBJ1-5; no firm D call. V was cut by 0 bases and J by 1 base, with 10 bases left in between. The germline CDR1 and CDR2 sequences are DFQATT and SNEGSKA (reference sequence). This CDR3 contains 15 residues. This CDR3 is CSARDSGVSNQPQHF. CDR3 bases: TGCAGTGCTAGAGATTCGGGAGTGAGCAATCAGCCCCAGCATTTT.

The V and J genes are TRBV12-3 or TRBV12-4 and TRBJ1-5; TRBD1 matches 7 bases. This CDR3 is 13 amino acids long. Trimming took 5 bases from V and 7 from J; bases not matched to a gene: 5. CDR3 nucleotide sequence: TGTGCCAGCAGTACGACAGGGAAGCAGCCCCAGCATTTT. Protein sequence: CASSTTGKQPQHF.